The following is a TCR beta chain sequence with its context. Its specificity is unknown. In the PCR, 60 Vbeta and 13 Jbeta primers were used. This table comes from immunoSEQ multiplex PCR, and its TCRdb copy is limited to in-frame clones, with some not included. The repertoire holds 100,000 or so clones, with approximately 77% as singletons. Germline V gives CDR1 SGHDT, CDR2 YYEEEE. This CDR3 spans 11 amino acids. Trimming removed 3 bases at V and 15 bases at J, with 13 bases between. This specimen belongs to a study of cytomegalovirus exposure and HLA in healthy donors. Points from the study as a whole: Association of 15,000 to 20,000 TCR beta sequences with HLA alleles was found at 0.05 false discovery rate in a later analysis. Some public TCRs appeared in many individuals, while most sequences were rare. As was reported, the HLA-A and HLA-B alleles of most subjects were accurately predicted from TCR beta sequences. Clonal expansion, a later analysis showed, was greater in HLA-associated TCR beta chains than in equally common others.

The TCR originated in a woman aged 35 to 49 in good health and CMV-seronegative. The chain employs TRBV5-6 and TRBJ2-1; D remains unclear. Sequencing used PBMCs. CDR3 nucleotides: TGTGCCAGCAGCTATAGGAACAGCCGGTTCTTC. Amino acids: CASSYRNSRFF.